Listed below are T cell receptor beta chains from one sample, sequenced in a study of shared clonotypes between healthy human individuals. TCRdb's copy holds only in-frame clones and misses some; the assay was immunoSEQ multiplex PCR. Altogether approximately 1.9 million clones are present, around 93% being singletons, with the ten largest covering about 1.7%. Sequenced sample: naive CD8+ T cells from PBMCs. All receptors derive from a man aged 18 to 35 in good health. Some clones in this sample may be carry-over from other donors' samples. Both conserved end residues are part of each CDR3. A D gene is named only where the DNA matches it firmly. Clone size appears in some rows only: once, few, many, or a class for an expanded clone.

J gene	CDR3 length	clone size	V gene	D gene	CDR3 DNA	CDR3 protein
TRBJ2-6	14	-	TRBV9	-	TGTGCCAGCAGCGGTCCGACTGGGGCCAACGTCCTGACTTTC	CASSGPTGANVLTF
TRBJ2-7	14	-	TRBV21-1	-	TGTGCCAGCAGCTGGGCGTTGACGGCCTACGAGCAGTACTTC	CASSWALTAYEQYF
TRBJ1-1	14	-	TRBV29-1	-	TGCAGCGTTGACCCCCCCGGCAGGGGTAGGGAAGCTTTCTTT	CSVDPPGRGREAFF
TRBJ2-3	17	-	TRBV9	-	TGTGCCAGCAGCCATCACCGGACGAGAGAAGGCACAGATACGCAGTATTTT	CASSHHRTREGTDTQYF
TRBJ2-3	15	-	TRBV7-9	-	TGTGCCAGCACCCCACTACAAACCCTCCGGGATACGCAGTATTTT	CASTPLQTLRDTQYF
TRBJ1-1	15	-	TRBV9	TRBD1	TGTGCCAGCAGCGCCCGACAGGGTTGGGACACTGAAGCTTTCTTT	CASSARQGWDTEAFF
TRBJ1-1	15	-	TRBV4-1	-	TGCGCCAGCAGCCAAGGGCACAGAACGAACACTGAAGCTTTCTTT	CASSQGHRTNTEAFF
TRBJ2-5	18	-	TRBV4-3	TRBD2	TGCGCCAGCAGCCAAGATAACATCAGCGGGAGCCCTTCGGGGACCCAGTACTTC	CASSQDNISGSPSGTQYF
TRBJ2-1	21	-	TRBV4-1	TRBD2	TGCGCCAGCAGCCAAGATGGCTCCGAGACTAGCGGGATCACCCCAGGGGATGAGCAGTTCTTC	CASSQDGSETSGITPGDEQFF
TRBJ2-7	14	-	TRBV27	-	TGTGCCAGCAGTTTATTGACCAGAGCCTACGAGCAGTACTTC	CASSLLTRAYEQYF
TRBJ2-7	16	-	TRBV5-4	TRBD2	TGTGCCAGCAGCCCGCAGACTAGCGGGACCGGCTACGAGCAGTACTTC	CASSPQTSGTGYEQYF
TRBJ1-4	15	-	TRBV2	-	TGTGCCAGCAGCGCCCGGGGGGAAAATAATGAAAAACTGTTTTTT	CASSARGENNEKLFF
TRBJ1-5	14	-	TRBV28	-	TGTGCCAGCAGTTCCAGGGGTGGGAATCAGCCCCAGCATTTT	CASSSRGGNQPQHF
TRBJ2-1	15	-	TRBV7-9	-	TGTGCCAGCAGGGACATGGGGAATGAAGACAATGAGCAGTTCTTC	CASRDMGNEDNEQFF
TRBJ1-1	12	-	TRBV28	TRBD1	TGTGCCAGCAGTTTATTCCGGGACAGGTCTTTCTTT	CASSLFRDRSFF
TRBJ2-7	13	once	TRBV27	TRBD2	TGTGCCAGCGCGGTAGCGGGAGCTTACGAGCAGTACTTC	CASAVAGAYEQYF
TRBJ2-3	15	-	TRBV28	-	TGTGCCAGCAGTTTGGGGACGGCTAGCACAGATACGCAGTATTTT	CASSLGTASTDTQYF
TRBJ2-7	12	-	TRBV4-1	-	TGCGCCAGCAGCCAACGCAGGGGCGAGCAGTACTTC	CASSQRRGEQYF
TRBJ1-1	16	-	TRBV12-5	-	TGTGCTAGTGGTTTGGATCAAGTTGCGGGGTCGCCTGAAGCTTTCTTT	CASGLDQVAGSPEAFF
TRBJ2-7	13	-	TRBV9	TRBD1	TGTGCCAGTTCGAGGACAGGGGGCCAAGAGCAGTACTTC	CASSRTGGQEQYF
TRBJ2-3	12	-	TRBV9	-	TGTGCCAGCAGCCCTAGCACAGATACGCAGTATTTT	CASSPSTDTQYF
TRBJ1-1	13	-	TRBV27	-	TGTGCCAGCAGTTTCGGTAGGAGCACTGAAGCTTTCTTT	CASSFGRSTEAFF
TRBJ2-3	16	-	TRBV15	-	TGTGCCACCAGCAGAAAGGGGACACCCGACACAGATACGCAGTATTTT	CATSRKGTPDTDTQYF
TRBJ2-7	15	-	TRBV7-9	TRBD1	TGTGCCAGCAGCTCAAACACCGGGACAGCCTACGAGCAGTACTTC	CASSSNTGTAYEQYF
TRBJ1-5	13	-	TRBV28	TRBD1	TGTGCCAGCAGGTACAGGGGTAATCAGCCCCAGCATTTT	CASRYRGNQPQHF
TRBJ2-7	15	-	TRBV19	TRBD2	TGTGCCAGTAGTCCAAGACTAGCGGGAGGGGACGAGCAGTACTTC	CASSPRLAGGDEQYF